Listed here are 28 T cell receptor beta chains from one sample, sequenced in a study of naive and memory T cell subsets. An equimolar mix of two oligonucleotides served as the beta constant-region primer for TRBC1 and TRBC2. TCRdb reprocessed the UMI-ligation and nested PCR reads with MiXCR, giving one entry per CDR3 protein. This table has 75,000 to 85,000 distinct CDR3 sequences, about an eighth appearing once. The sequencing sample was made of central memory CD4+ T cells from blood. The receptors here all came from a human donor in good health.

The V gene is TRBV18, the J gene TRBJ1-1, with 10 nucleotides matching TRBD1. The length of the CDR3 is 17 residues. Germline lookup yields CDR1 KGHSH and CDR2 LQKENI. Trimming at V came to 2 bases and at J to 3 bases, leaving 9 bases not matched to a gene. The CDR3: CASSPRQGAVGDTEAFF. The CDR3 coding sequence is TGTGCCAGCTCACCAAGACAGGGGGCCGTGGGGGACACTGAAGCTTTCTTT.

In its sample, this clonotype was seen many times. This rearrangement joins TRBV5-1 to TRBJ1-1, with a possible D match to TRBD1 (6 bases). The CDR3 has 12 amino acids. The V gene's germline CDR1 is SGHRS and CDR2 YFSETQ. The V end was cut by 3 bases, the J end by 5 bases, with 8 bases between. CDR3 residues: CASSSGQTEAFF. CDR3 in DNA: TGCGCCAGCAGCTCCGGACAGACTGAAGCTTTCTTT. The whole variable domain, filled in from reference TRBV5-1 and TRBJ1-1, reads KAGVTQTPRYLIKTRGQQVTLSCSPISGHRSVSWYQQTPGQGLQFLFEYFSETQRNKGNFPGRFSGRQFSNSRSEMNVSTLELGDSALYLCASSSGQTEAFFGQGTRLTVV.

V and J are TRBV27 and TRBJ1-1; TRBD1 matches at 9 bases. There are 18 residues in the CDR3. V was pared by 4 bases and J by 0 bases, with 12 bases of the junction left unmatched. Per germline, CDR1 MNHEY and CDR2 SMNVEV (reference sequence). The CDR3 nucleotides are TGTGCCAGCAGTTCCAGTTCAAACAGGGGGCGCATGAACACTGAAGCTTTCTTT. It specifies CASSSSSNRGRMNTEAFF.

The table lists this clonotype with a few counts. This chain links TRBV14 with TRBJ2-7; 9 bases align to TRBD1. Germline-derived CDR1 and CDR2 are SGHDN and FVKESK. With V trimmed by 3 bases and J by 0 bases, 18 bases remained unmatched. The CDR3 spans 20 residues. CDR3 amino acids: CASSHRPKDRGRTTSYEQYF. CDR3 nucleotides: TGTGCCAGCAGCCACCGACCAAAGGACAGGGGACGGACTACCTCCTACGAGCAGTACTTC. The whole variable domain, filled in from reference TRBV14 and TRBJ2-7, reads EAGVTQFPSHSVIEKGQTVTLRCDPISGHDNLYWYRRVMGKEIKFLLHFVKESKQDESGMPNNRFLAERTGGTYSTLKVQPAELEDSGVYFCASSHRPKDRGRTTSYEQYFGPGTRLTVT.

This clonotype was found many times. This chain joins TRBV11-2 and TRBJ2-4; D is unclear. V lost 4 bases and J 1 base, leaving 14 bases between the germline ends. Germline assignment: CDR1 SGHAT and CDR2 FQNNGV. The CDR3 sequence is 16 residues long. CDR3 DNA: TGTGCCAGCAGCTACCTGGACCAACGGGCCAAAAACATTCAGTACTTC. Protein product: CASSYLDQRAKNIQYF.

This clonotype was detected many times. The rearrangement uses TRBV5-1 and TRBJ1-4; possible D gene TRBD1, 6 bases. V dropped 1 base and J dropped 8 bases, with 15 bases sitting between them. The CDR3 is 15 residues long. Germline V gives CDR1 SGHRS, CDR2 YFSETQ. The CDR3 sequence: CASSLQGQEGEKLFF. The CDR3 coding sequence is TGCGCCAGCAGCTTGCAGGGGCAGGAAGGGGAAAAACTGTTTTTT.

This clonotype occurred once. A clone one base away is much larger, so this may be a read error. The chain links TRBV7-9 to TRBJ2-7; D uncertain. Trimming shortened V by 5 bases and J by 5 bases, and 16 bases separated the two germline ends. The CDR3 has 14 residues. CDR1 and CDR2 (germline): SEHNR, FQNEAQ (reference sequence). CDR3 DNA: TGTGCCAGCAGCCGACAAGTGGAGTTCCACGAGCAGTACTTC. The encoded protein is CASSRQVEFHEQYF.

Only a few counts were recorded for this clonotype. The V gene is TRBV13, the J gene TRBJ2-3; D ambiguous. Germline V gives CDR1 PRHDT, CDR2 FYEKMQ (reference sequence). Trimming shortened V by 5 bases and J by 1 base, and 10 bases separated the two germline ends. This CDR3 has 14 residues. In nucleotides, the CDR3 is TGTGCCAGCAGCCTCCGGATCGGCACAGATACGCAGTATTTT. It codes for CASSLRIGTDTQYF. The complete variable domain, with remaining parts taken from reference TRBV13 and TRBJ2-3, reads AAGVIQSPRHLIKEKRETATLKCYPIPRHDTVYWYQQGPGQDPQFLISFYEKMQSDKGSIPDRFSAQQFSDYHSELNMSSLELGDSALYFCASSLRIGTDTQYFGPGTRLTVL.

This clonotype was observed at least ten times. The V and J genes are TRBV29-1 and TRBJ2-3; 7 bases agree with TRBD2. The junction had 5 bases not matched to a gene; V was cut back by 4 bases and J by 4 bases. Germline CDR1 SQVTM, CDR2 ANQGSEA. The CDR3 extends over 13 amino acids. In DNA form, the CDR3 reads TGCAGCGTTGGGACGGCGGGAGCAGATACGCAGTATTTT. Translated, it gives CSVGTAGADTQYF.

This clonotype was counted between two and nine times. This chain uses TRBV7-9 with TRBJ2-7, with 7 bases lining up with TRBD2. The ends lost 5 bases at V and 0 bases at J; junction bases unmatched: 4. CDR1 is SEHNR, CDR2 FQNEAQ, per germline (reference sequence). This CDR3 is 14 amino acids long. The CDR3 DNA is TGTGCCAGCAGCCGACTAGCTGTCTCCTACGAGCAGTACTTC. Translating it yields CASSRLAVSYEQYF. The entire variable domain, with the rest obtained from reference TRBV7-9 and TRBJ2-7, is as follows: DTGVSQNPRHKITKRGQNVTFRCDPISEHNRLYWYRQTLGQGPEFLTYFQNEAQLEKSRLLSDRFSAERPKGSFSTLEIQRTEQGDSAMYLCASSRLAVSYEQYFGPGTRLTVT.

The J gene is TRBJ1-2, the V gene TRBV20-1; D may be TRBD1 (5 bases). The CDR3 sequence is 15 residues long. V lost 4 bases and J 1 base, leaving 16 bases between the germline ends. Germline V gene lookup returns CDR1 DFQATT and CDR2 SNEGSKA (reference sequence). The CDR3 here is CSAKNSGPDNYGYTF. CDR3 coding DNA: TGCAGTGCTAAGAACTCGGGGCCAGATAACTATGGCTACACCTTC.

This clonotype was observed a handful of times. The chain carries TRBV30 and TRBJ1-1, with a weak D call TRBD1 (6 bases). The V end lost 0 bases, the J end lost 11 bases, and 10 bases lay between the germline ends. CDR1 GTSNPN and CDR2 SVGIG come from the germline V gene (reference sequence). The CDR3 length is 11 residues. For the CDR3, the DNA is TGTGCCTGGAGTGTAGGGGGGGGGGCTTTCTTT. As protein: CAWSVGGGAFF.

Comment on this clonotype: A much larger clonotype is one base distant, so this may be a read error. The genes are TRBV10-3 and TRBJ2-5, with D unclear. V lost 0 bases to trimming and J lost 4 bases, with 9 bases between them. The germline CDR1 and CDR2 sequences are ENHRY and SYGVKD. This CDR3 is built from 14 residues. CDR3 residues: CAISESFQRETQYF. The DNA of the CDR3 is TGTGCCATCAGTGAGTCGTTTCAGCGAGAGACCCAGTACTTC.

This clonotype was recorded a few times. V is TRBV5-1 and J is TRBJ2-3; perhaps TRBD1 as D (5 bases). CDR1 and CDR2 (germline): SGHRS, YFSETQ. Trimming shortened V by 5 bases and J by 2 bases, and 9 bases separated the two germline ends. There are 13 residues in the CDR3. CDR3 sequence reads: CASSAGNTDTQYF. The CDR3, as DNA: TGCGCCAGCAGTGCAGGGAACACAGATACGCAGTATTTT.

This clonotype has only a few counts. The V gene is TRBV9, the J gene TRBJ2-3; tentative D call: TRBD2 (7 bases). The CDR3 extends over 15 amino acids. The V end lost 5 bases, the J end lost 3 bases, and 16 bases lay between the germline ends. Looked up from germline, CDR1 is SGDLS and CDR2 is YYNGEE. CDR3 sequence: CASSRGGVGTDTQYF. In nucleotides, the CDR3 is TGTGCCAGCAGTAGGGGGGGAGTGGGAACAGATACGCAGTATTTT.

This chain links TRBV12-3 or TRBV12-4 with TRBJ2-3; tentatively, D is TRBD1 (5 bases). V gave up 1 base and J gave up 14 bases, with 10 bases separating them. This CDR3 is built from 11 residues. This CDR3 reads CASSLGGALYF. The CDR3 DNA is TGTGCCAGCAGTTTAGGTGGGGCTCTGTATTTT.

This clonotype was found many times. V and J are TRBV6-1 and TRBJ2-7; 9 bases are shared with TRBD1. Germline V lookup: CDR1 MNHNS, CDR2 SASEGT. The length of the CDR3 is 13 residues. J gave up 5 bases and V 6 bases, and 5 bases lay outside the gene matches. In DNA, the CDR3 is TGTGCCAGCAGAAGAGGACAGGGGAACGAGCAGTACTTC. Translating gives CASRRGQGNEQYF.

This clonotype has more than one count but fewer than ten. The rearrangement uses TRBV25-1 and TRBJ2-2; possible D gene TRBD2, 6 bases. CDR1 MGHDK and CDR2 SYGVNS come from the germline V gene. Between the trimmed V and J ends, which lost 5 bases and 8 bases, there was a span of 15 bases. The CDR3 sequence is 14 residues long. The CDR3 loop is CASSPRRAGGELFF. In DNA, the CDR3 is TGTGCCAGCAGTCCTCGGAGGGCCGGTGGGGAGCTGTTTTTT.

This clonotype was counted many times. Being one base from a much bigger clone, this may be a read error. The V gene is TRBV4-1, the J gene TRBJ2-5, with D uncertain. Trimming removed 0 bases at V and 6 bases at J, with 17 bases between. The length of the CDR3 is 16 residues. The germline V gene encodes CDR1 MGHRA and CDR2 YSYEKL. The CDR3 DNA reads TGCGCCAGCAGCCAAGAAGAGCAAAGACGAGCAAAGACCCAGTACTTC. Its protein is CASSQEEQRRAKTQYF.

The V call is TRBV5-1, the J call TRBJ2-3; D possibly matches TRBD1 or TRBD2 (6 bases each). The CDR3 loop spans 17 amino acids. V was clipped by 3 bases and J by 3 bases, with 20 bases between them. The germline CDR1 and CDR2 sequences are SGHRS and YFSETQ. For the CDR3, the DNA is TGCGCCAGCAGCTCGGGGGCAGTGCAAGCCCAAACAGATACGCAGTATTTT. This codes for CASSSGAVQAQTDTQYF.

This clonotype was recorded a few times. The J gene is TRBJ2-2, the V gene TRBV20-1; D is perhaps TRBD1 (6 bases). CDR3 size: 15 residues. V lost 6 bases to trimming and J lost 3 bases, with 17 bases between them. CDR1 and CDR2 (germline): DFQATT, SNEGSKA (reference sequence). CDR3 DNA sequence: TGCAGTGCACCTTTGACAGGAGACTACACCGGGGAGCTGTTTTTT. Residues: CSAPLTGDYTGELFF.

This chain links TRBV13 with TRBJ2-7; D call uncertain. The CDR3 is 12 amino acids. V lost 1 base to trimming and J lost 6 bases, with 7 bases between them. CDR1 is PRHDT and CDR2 is FYEKMQ in the germline V gene (reference sequence). CDR3 DNA sequence: TGTGCCAGCAGCTTAGCGTCGGGCGAGCAGTACTTC. This sequence encodes CASSLASGEQYF.

This clonotype was detected many times. The rearrangement joins TRBV20-1 to TRBJ1-5, with D perhaps TRBD1 (6 bases). Trimming removed 3 bases from V and 7 bases from J, with 13 bases in between. CDR1 is DFQATT and CDR2 is SNEGSKA in the germline V gene (reference sequence). This CDR3 region has 13 residues. CDR3 DNA sequence: TGCAGTGCTAGGGACAGTATGGGACAGCCCCAGCATTTT. Its translation is CSARDSMGQPQHF.

This clonotype occurred many times. The chain has TRBV28 and TRBJ2-5, with no clear D. Germline lookup yields CDR1 MDHEN and CDR2 SYDVKM. The CDR3 consists of 10 residues. Trimming cost V 8 bases and J 6 bases, with 7 bases left between them. The CDR3 protein is CASHPKTQYF. In DNA, the CDR3 is TGTGCCAGCCACCCAAAGACCCAGTACTTC.

The chain joins TRBV13 to TRBJ2-3; 10 bases map to TRBD2. The CDR3 totals 16 residues. J lost 2 bases, V lost 4 bases, and 6 bases had no gene match. Germline loops: CDR1 PRHDT, CDR2 FYEKMQ (reference sequence). The CDR3 DNA reads as TGTGCCAGCAGCTCCGTTAGCGGGAGGATCACAGATACGCAGTATTTT. Protein product: CASSSVSGRITDTQYF. The complete variable domain, with remaining parts taken from reference TRBV13 and TRBJ2-3, reads AAGVIQSPRHLIKEKRETATLKCYPIPRHDTVYWYQQGPGQDPQFLISFYEKMQSDKGSIPDRFSAQQFSDYHSELNMSSLELGDSALYFCASSSVSGRITDTQYFGPGTRLTVL.

V and J are TRBV19 and TRBJ1-1; 10 bases line up with TRBD1. The CDR3 loop spans 14 amino acids. Germline V lookup: CDR1 LNHDA, CDR2 SQIVND (reference sequence). The trim removed 9 bases at V and 7 bases at J, leaving 11 bases unmatched. The chain's CDR3 is CASRHRGQGIEAFF. For the CDR3, the DNA is TGTGCCAGCCGACATAGGGGACAGGGGATTGAAGCTTTCTTT.

V and J are TRBV6-1 and TRBJ2-5; 11 bases are shared with TRBD2. Germline-derived CDR1 and CDR2 are MNHNS and SASEGT. The junction had 5 bases not matched to a gene; V was cut back by 6 bases and J by 5 bases. The CDR3 covers 14 residues. The CDR3 DNA is TGTGCCAGCAGGACGACTAGCGGGACTGAGACCCAGTACTTC. This gives the protein CASRTTSGTETQYF.

The chain carries TRBV6-5 and TRBJ1-1; D is unresolved. CDR3 size: 18 residues. V lost 2 bases to trimming and J lost 1 base, with 20 bases between them. In germline, CDR1 is MNHEY, CDR2 SVGAGI. CDR3 sequence: CASSYGRSAGTKNTEAFF. The CDR3 coding sequence is TGTGCCAGCAGTTACGGTCGATCGGCAGGAACTAAGAACACTGAAGCTTTCTTT.